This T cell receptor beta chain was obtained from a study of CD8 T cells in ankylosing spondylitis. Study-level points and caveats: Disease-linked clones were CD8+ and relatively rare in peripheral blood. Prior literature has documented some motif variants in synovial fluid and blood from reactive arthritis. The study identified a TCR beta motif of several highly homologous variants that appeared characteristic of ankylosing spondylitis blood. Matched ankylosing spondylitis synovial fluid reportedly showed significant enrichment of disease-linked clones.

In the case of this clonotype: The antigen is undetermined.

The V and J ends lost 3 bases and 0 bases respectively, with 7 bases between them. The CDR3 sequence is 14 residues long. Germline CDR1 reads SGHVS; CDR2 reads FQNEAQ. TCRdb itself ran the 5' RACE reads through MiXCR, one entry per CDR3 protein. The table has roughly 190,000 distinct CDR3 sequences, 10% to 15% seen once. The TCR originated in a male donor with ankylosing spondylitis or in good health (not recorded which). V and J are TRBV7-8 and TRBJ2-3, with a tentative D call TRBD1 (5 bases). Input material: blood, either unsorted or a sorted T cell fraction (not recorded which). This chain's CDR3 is CASSLTESTDTQYF. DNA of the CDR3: TGTGCCAGCAGCTTGACAGAGAGCACAGATACGCAGTATTTT. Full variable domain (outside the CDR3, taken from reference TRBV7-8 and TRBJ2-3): GAGVSQSPRYKVAKRGQDVALRCDPISGHVSLFWYQQALGQGPEFLTYFQNEAQLDKSGLPSDRFFAERPEGSVSTLKIQRTQQEDSAVYLCASSLTESTDTQYFGPGTRLTVL.